The rows below give T cell receptor beta chains drawn from one sample of a study of blood T cell repertoires in COVID-19. The method was immunoSEQ multiplex PCR; TCRdb's version includes in-frame clones alone and lacks a portion of them. The sample holds around 57,000 clones, 87% seen once. Sequencing was done on a sample of peripheral blood. These receptor sequences come from a woman older than 75 with COVID-19, enrolled during active disease. Each CDR3 is given with its conserved first and last residue. D genes are given only for firm matches. The size of a clone is reported for some rows only, either as once, few or many, or as a class for expanded clones.

v_gene	abundance	d_gene	j_gene	CDR3aa	CDR3nt
TRBV3-1/TRBV3-2	.	.	TRBJ2-7	CASSQVNLFGEQYF	TGTGCCAGCAGCCAAGTAAATTTATTCGGCGAGCAGTACTTC
TRBV30	.	.	TRBJ1-1	CAWSPITGAFF	TGTGCCTGGAGTCCTATAACGGGAGCTTTCTTT
TRBV5-1	.	.	TRBJ2-2	CASSPWEAGNTGELFF	TGCGCCAGCAGCCCGTGGGAGGCAGGGAACACCGGGGAGCTGTTTTTT
TRBV11-2	.	TRBD2	TRBJ2-3	CASSFSGTRGTPDTQYF	TGTGCCAGCAGCTTTTCCGGGACTAGAGGGACCCCAGATACGCAGTATTTT
TRBV4-1	.	.	TRBJ1-1	CASSHIGRGNTEAFF	TGCGCCAGCAGCCACATCGGGCGGGGGAACACTGAAGCTTTCTTT
TRBV10-2	once	.	TRBJ1-2	CASRGGRNYGYTF	TGCGCCAGCAGGGGGGGACGGAACTATGGCTACACCTTC
TRBV7-2	.	TRBD1	TRBJ1-6	CASSRQGVDSPLHF	TGTGCCAGCAGCCGTCAGGGGGTTGATTCACCCCTCCACTTT
TRBV18	.	.	TRBJ2-7	CASSGTGSSYEQYF	TGTGCCAGCTCAGGTACAGGGAGCTCCTACGAGCAGTACTTC
TRBV27	.	TRBD1	TRBJ1-4	CASSTGQGFF	TGTGCCAGCAGTACGGGACAGGGTTTTTTT
TRBV18	few	TRBD1	TRBJ2-7	CASSNRGRYEQYF	TGTGCCAGCTCAAACAGGGGTCGGTACGAGCAGTACTTC
TRBV5-1	.	.	TRBJ2-3	CASSRRTSTDTQYF	TGCGCCAGCAGCCGAAGGACAAGCACAGATACGCAGTATTTT
TRBV12-3/TRBV12-4	.	.	TRBJ1-5	CASSPGDQPQHF	TGTGCCAGCAGCCCCGGGGATCAGCCCCAGCATTTT
TRBV30	.	.	TRBJ2-7	CAWSAQQGSYEQYF	TGTGCCTGGAGTGCACAACAGGGATCCTACGAGCAGTACTTC
TRBV6-4	.	.	TRBJ1-6	CASSDSSQGNSPLHF	TGTGCCAGCAGTGACTCGAGTCAGGGTAATTCACCCCTCCACTTT
TRBV5-6	.	.	TRBJ1-1	CASSLRDGRNTEAFF	TGTGCCAGCAGCTTAAGGGACGGGAGGAACACTGAAGCTTTCTTT
TRBV9	.	.	TRBJ2-2	CASSGYRRQGSTGELFF	TGTGCCAGCAGCGGATATCGTAGGCAGGGGTCGACCGGGGAGCTGTTTTTT
TRBV7-2	.	.	TRBJ2-5	CASSLEGGGRETQYF	TGTGCCAGCAGCTTAGAGGGGGGGGGCAGAGAGACCCAGTACTTC
TRBV3-1/TRBV3-2	.	.	TRBJ1-2	CASSLTEAGYTF	TGTGCCAGCAGCCTCACAGAAGCCGGCTACACCTTC
TRBV2	once	.	TRBJ1-1	CASTGNLNTEAFF	TGTGCCAGCACAGGGAATCTAAACACTGAAGCTTTCTTT
TRBV5-1	.	.	TRBJ2-3	CASSLEVSRDTQYF	TGCGCCAGCAGCTTGGAAGTCTCTCGGGATACGCAGTATTTT
TRBV12-3/TRBV12-4	.	.	TRBJ1-5	CASSPDHERPQHF	TGTGCCAGCAGTCCAGACCATGAGCGGCCCCAGCATTTT
TRBV15	.	.	TRBJ1-1	CATSSTGIGEAFF	TGTGCCACCAGCTCAACAGGGATTGGTGAAGCTTTCTTT